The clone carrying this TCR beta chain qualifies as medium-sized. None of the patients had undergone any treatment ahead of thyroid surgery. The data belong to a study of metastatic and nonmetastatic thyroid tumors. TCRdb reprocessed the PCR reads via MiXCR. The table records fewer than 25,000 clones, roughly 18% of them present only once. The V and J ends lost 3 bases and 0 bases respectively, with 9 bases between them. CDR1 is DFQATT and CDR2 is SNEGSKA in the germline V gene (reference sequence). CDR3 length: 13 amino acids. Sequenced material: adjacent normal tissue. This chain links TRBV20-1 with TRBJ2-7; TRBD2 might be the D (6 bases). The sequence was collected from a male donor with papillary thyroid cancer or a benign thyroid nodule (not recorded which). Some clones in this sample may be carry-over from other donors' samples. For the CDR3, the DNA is TGCAGTGCTAGGGCGGGATACTCCTACGAGCAGTACTTC. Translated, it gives CSARAGYSYEQYF.